The entry that follows covers one T cell receptor (beta chain) sequence. What it recognizes is unknown. There are 17 residues in the CDR3. The V gene end was trimmed by 2 bases and the J gene end by 2 bases; junction bases not matched to a gene: 9. Germline CDR1 and CDR2: LNHNV and YYDKDF (reference sequence). The source of the sample is a study of graft-versus-host responses after intestinal transplantation. Study as a whole: Every one of the recipients received anti-thymocyte globulin induction and afterwards took tacrolimus and steroids for 3 to 4 years.

Study findings and constraints: Recipient marrow showed GvH clones, some seen first in ileum or blood.

The data were produced by immunoSEQ multiplex PCR, yet TCRdb's version contains in-frame clones alone and is incomplete. The sample lists roughly 90,000 clones, 88% seen once, with 0.28% in the top ten. The sample consisted of unstimulated CD4+ T cells sorted from spleen or lymph node cells, taken before transplant. The receptor was derived from a human donor who was the organ donor for an intestinal transplant. This chain links TRBV15 with TRBJ2-3; 8 nucleotides align to TRBD2. The CDR3 spells CATSRIPTSVVTDTQYF. The CDR3 DNA sequence: TGTGCCACCAGCAGAATTCCGACTAGCGTGGTCACAGATACGCAGTATTTT.